This is a list of T cell receptor beta chains from one sample in a study of cytomegalovirus exposure and HLA in healthy donors. Assay used: immunoSEQ multiplex PCR; TCRdb lists only in-frame clones, some missing. This sample carries some 170,000 clones, around three quarters of them seen once, and the ten largest clones take 1%. Material for sequencing was PBMCs. These receptors all come from a woman in her thirties or forties in good health and CMV-seronegative. Both conserved end residues are part of each CDR3. The D gene is left open where the match is weak. The size entry is marked missing in some rows and otherwise reads once, few, many or a size class.

V gene	D gene	clone size	J gene	CDR3 protein	CDR3 DNA
TRBV5-1	NA	NA	TRBJ2-2	CASSLRGNTGELFF	TGCGCCAGCAGCCTCAGGGGGAACACCGGGGAGCTGTTTTTT
TRBV28	TRBD1	NA	TRBJ1-1	CASSLPGQGEAFF	TGTGCCAGCAGTCTCCCCGGACAGGGAGAAGCTTTCTTT
TRBV30	NA	NA	TRBJ2-5	CAWSVGPKETQYF	TGTGCCTGGAGTGTTGGGCCCAAAGAGACCCAGTACTTC
TRBV11-3	NA	once	TRBJ1-3	CASSFERLSSGNTIYF	TGTGCCAGCAGCTTTGAGCGGCTGAGCTCTGGAAACACCATATATTTT
TRBV5-1	TRBD1	NA	TRBJ1-1	CASSLAVTGARTEAFF	TGCGCCAGCAGCTTGGCCGTTACAGGGGCGCGGACTGAAGCTTTCTTT
TRBV6-6	NA	NA	TRBJ2-7	CASSYLAPGRNEQYF	TGTGCCAGCAGTTATCTAGCGCCTGGACGGAACGAGCAGTACTTC
TRBV19	NA	NA	TRBJ1-1	CASSGAGGRTEAFF	TGTGCCAGTAGTGGTGCGGGGGGGAGGACTGAAGCTTTCTTT
TRBV6-1	NA	few	TRBJ2-7	CASSELPGYEQYF	TGTGCCAGCAGTGAACTCCCAGGTTACGAGCAGTACTTC
TRBV28	NA	once	TRBJ1-1	CASTGNTEAFF	TGTGCCAGTACAGGGAACACTGAAGCTTTCTTT
TRBV7-8	TRBD2	NA	TRBJ2-7	CASSSAGDSYEQYF	TGTGCCAGCAGCTCAGCGGGAGATAGCTACGAGCAGTACTTC
TRBV28	TRBD1	NA	TRBJ1-2	CASSDRGFENYGYTF	TGTGCCAGCAGTGACAGGGGGTTTGAAAACTATGGCTACACCTTC
TRBV10-3	TRBD2	NA	TRBJ2-5	CAISLAGGKLQETQYF	TGTGCCATCAGTCTAGCGGGAGGGAAACTCCAAGAGACCCAGTACTTC
TRBV9	NA	NA	TRBJ1-1	CASSVDSYTEAFF	TGTGCCAGCAGCGTAGACAGTTACACTGAAGCTTTCTTT
TRBV7-3	NA	NA	TRBJ2-3	CASSFSGMSTDTQYF	TGTGCCAGCAGCTTCTCCGGGATGAGCACAGATACGCAGTATTTT
TRBV7-9	NA	NA	TRBJ1-2	CASSPQTGQYGYTF	TGTGCCAGCAGCCCCCAGACCGGACAGTATGGCTACACCTTC
TRBV5-1	NA	once	TRBJ2-7	CASSSTRVEQYF	TGCGCCAGCAGCAGCACTAGGGTCGAGCAGTACTTC
TRBV9	TRBD1	NA	TRBJ1-1	CASSASGQEDTEAFF	TGTGCCAGCAGCGCCTCGGGACAGGAGGACACTGAAGCTTTCTTT
TRBV2	NA	once	TRBJ2-3	CATPKGGRGADTQYF	TGTGCCACCCCCAAAGGAGGGAGAGGAGCAGATACGCAGTATTTT
TRBV10-3	TRBD1	NA	TRBJ1-5	CAISGTGEDQPQHF	TGTGCCATCAGCGGGACAGGGGAAGATCAGCCCCAGCATTTT
TRBV28	NA	once	TRBJ1-3	CASSLPLQGLSGNTIYF	TGTGCCAGCAGTCTACCCCTACAGGGTCTCTCTGGAAACACCATATATTTT
TRBV2	TRBD2	NA	TRBJ2-2	CASNGLAGDTGELFF	TGTGCCAGCAACGGACTAGCGGGAGACACCGGGGAGCTGTTTTTT
TRBV6-5	NA	NA	TRBJ2-7	CASSGWDTSYEQYF	TGTGCCAGCAGTGGATGGGACACCTCCTACGAGCAGTACTTC
TRBV30	TRBD2	NA	TRBJ2-1	CAWTRSGSLNEQFF	TGTGCCTGGACAAGAAGCGGGAGTTTGAATGAGCAGTTCTTC
TRBV9	TRBD2	few	TRBJ2-1	CASSALAGREQFF	TGTGCCAGCAGCGCCCTAGCGGGACGCGAGCAGTTCTTC
TRBV29-1	TRBD1	NA	TRBJ1-5	CSVGTGVPNQPQHF	TGCAGCGTGGGCACAGGGGTCCCCAATCAGCCCCAGCATTTT
TRBV5-1	NA	NA	TRBJ1-2	CASSTPTGYGYTF	TGCGCCAGCAGCACCCCGACAGGATATGGCTACACCTTC
TRBV2	NA	once	TRBJ1-5	CASSGIRVGSNQPQHF	TGTGCCAGCAGTGGCATCAGGGTCGGGAGCAATCAGCCCCAGCATTTT
TRBV9	NA	once	TRBJ2-5	CASSATGIPQETQYF	TGTGCCAGCAGCGCAACAGGGATTCCCCAAGAGACCCAGTACTTC
TRBV7-9	NA	NA	TRBJ1-2	CASSLAQNGYTF	TGTGCCAGCAGCTTAGCGCAGAATGGCTACACCTTC
TRBV5-4	NA	NA	TRBJ1-3	CASSLFGGSSGNTIYF	TGTGCCAGCAGCTTGTTTGGAGGTAGCTCTGGAAACACCATATATTTT
TRBV5-5	NA	NA	TRBJ2-4	CASSLQTESTYF	TGTGCCAGCAGCCTACAGACCGAATCGACGTACTTC
TRBV2	NA	NA	TRBJ2-2	CASSEVGGAGRTGELFF	TGTGCCAGCAGTGAAGTGGGGGGAGCTGGGAGAACCGGGGAGCTGTTTTTT
TRBV30	NA	NA	TRBJ1-2	CAWMSGYSGAGALYTF	TGTGCCTGGATGTCGGGTTATTCAGGGGCAGGAGCCTTATACACCTTC
TRBV5-1	NA	NA	TRBJ2-7	CASSLAGDTPSYEQYF	TGCGCCAGCAGCTTGGCCGGGGACACCCCTTCCTACGAGCAGTACTTC
TRBV5-6	NA	NA	TRBJ2-1	CASSLTSGLLRDNEQFF	TGTGCCAGCAGCTTGACGTCAGGCCTGTTGAGGGACAATGAGCAGTTCTTC
TRBV16	NA	NA	TRBJ1-5	CASSLHDRSNQPQHF	TGTGCCAGCAGCCTCCACGACAGAAGCAATCAGCCCCAGCATTTT
TRBV9	NA	NA	TRBJ1-2	CASSGLGGGWGNYGYTF	TGTGCCAGCAGTGGGCTGGGGGGAGGATGGGGGAACTATGGCTACACCTTC
TRBV14	TRBD2	NA	TRBJ2-1	CASSGWTSGILNEQFF	TGTGCCAGCAGCGGATGGACTAGCGGAATACTCAATGAGCAGTTCTTC
TRBV7-8	TRBD1	NA	TRBJ1-4	CASSLTAGTGVATNEKLFF	TGTGCCAGCAGCTTAACAGCCGGGACAGGAGTTGCAACTAATGAAAAACTGTTTTTT
TRBV28	TRBD1	once	TRBJ1-5	CASSPHPGQGYQPQHF	TGTGCCAGCAGCCCTCATCCGGGACAGGGTTATCAGCCCCAGCATTTT
TRBV6-6	NA	NA	TRBJ1-2	CASSYARTATNYGYTF	TGTGCCAGCAGTTACGCCCGGACAGCAACTAACTATGGCTACACCTTC
TRBV5-1	TRBD1	NA	TRBJ2-7	CASSLRQGSSYEQYF	TGCGCCAGCAGCTTACGACAGGGCAGCTCCTACGAGCAGTACTTC
TRBV18	TRBD1	NA	TRBJ1-3	CASSPQGAAGNTIYF	TGTGCCAGCTCACCACAGGGGGCGGCTGGAAACACCATATATTTT
TRBV11-3	TRBD1	NA	TRBJ2-3	CASSLAVGTGGTDTQYF	TGTGCCAGCAGCTTAGCGGTGGGGACAGGGGGCACAGATACGCAGTATTTT
TRBV7-8	TRBD2	NA	TRBJ2-3	CASSFLAGEVDTQYF	TGTGCCAGCAGCTTTCTAGCGGGAGAGGTAGATACGCAGTATTTT
TRBV5-1	TRBD2	NA	TRBJ2-2	CASSRLPLLAGDPTGELFF	TGCGCCAGCAGCCGTTTACCCTTGCTAGCGGGAGACCCCACCGGGGAGCTGTTTTTT
TRBV19	NA	NA	TRBJ1-1	CASSTRGTEAFF	TGTGCCAGTAGTACGAGGGGGACTGAAGCTTTCTTT
TRBV29-1	NA	NA	TRBJ1-4	CSVLNEKLFF	TGCAGCGTGTTAAATGAAAAACTGTTTTTT
TRBV5-1	NA	NA	TRBJ1-5	CASSLEGVNSNQPQHF	TGCGCCAGCAGCTTGGAGGGGGTGAATAGCAATCAGCCCCAGCATTTT
TRBV28	NA	NA	TRBJ1-1	CASSTLGASAGEAFF	TGTGCCAGCAGCACCCTAGGGGCTTCAGCGGGTGAAGCTTTCTTT
TRBV30	TRBD2	NA	TRBJ2-7	CAWSVRKGTTGEQYF	TGTGCCTGGAGTGTACGTAAAGGGACTACTGGAGAGCAGTACTTC
TRBV7-7	NA	NA	TRBJ2-2	CASSSTPNTGELFF	TGTGCTAGCAGTTCGACACCTAACACCGGGGAGCTGTTTTTT
TRBV7-9	TRBD2	once	TRBJ2-7	CASIPGGTYEQYF	TGTGCCAGCATTCCGGGAGGGACCTACGAGCAGTACTTC
TRBV11-3	NA	NA	TRBJ2-3	CASSPLDSSSTDTQYF	TGTGCCAGCAGCCCATTGGACAGTTCTAGCACAGATACGCAGTATTTT